Listed here is a single T cell receptor (beta chain). Produced via immunoSEQ multiplex PCR; TCRdb's table is partial and in-frame only. The table lists 55,000 or so clones, 85% to 90% of them singletons, with approximately 0.58% in the top ten. This entry belongs to a study of T cell changes during pregnancy in multiple sclerosis. The germline V gene encodes CDR1 SQVTM and CDR2 ANQGSEA. The CDR3 is 13 amino acids. V was trimmed by 7 bases and J by 3 bases, leaving 13 bases between them. The source material was CD4+ T cells from peripheral blood mononuclear cells, sampled in the first trimester of pregnancy. The clonotype was recovered from a female donor with multiple sclerosis, enrolled in a pregnancy study. The chain couples TRBV29-1 to TRBJ1-3; D possibly corresponds to TRBD1 (5 bases). The CDR3 DNA is TGCAGCGCCGAGAGGGGACTTGGAAACACCATATATTTT. It specifies CSAERGLGNTIYF.